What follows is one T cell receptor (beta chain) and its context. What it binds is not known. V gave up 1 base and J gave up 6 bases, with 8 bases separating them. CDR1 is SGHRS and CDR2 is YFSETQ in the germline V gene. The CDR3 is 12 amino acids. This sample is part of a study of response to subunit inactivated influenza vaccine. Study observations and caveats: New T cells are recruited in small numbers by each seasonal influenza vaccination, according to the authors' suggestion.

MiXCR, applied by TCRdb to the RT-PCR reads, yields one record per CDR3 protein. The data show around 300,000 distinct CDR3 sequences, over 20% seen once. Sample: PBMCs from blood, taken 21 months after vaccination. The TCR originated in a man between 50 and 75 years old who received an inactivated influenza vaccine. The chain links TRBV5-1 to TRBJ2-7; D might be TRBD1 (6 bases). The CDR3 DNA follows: TGCGCCAGCAGCTTGACAGGGCTCGAGCAGTACTTC. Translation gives CASSLTGLEQYF.